Below are 23 T cell receptor beta chains sequenced from a single sample in a study of T cell repertoires in cytomegalovirus infection. TCRdb reanalysed the reads using MiXCR and keeps one entry per CDR3 protein. The profile shows some 250,000 distinct CDR3 sequences, roughly 10% of them singletons. Sequenced material: PBMCs. Receptor source: a human donor in good health (CMV status not recorded). Some clones in this sample may be carry-over from other donors' samples.

V is TRBV7-6 and J is TRBJ2-5; no reliable D call. This CDR3 comprises 14 residues. V was cut by 3 bases and J by 4 bases, with 12 bases left in between. CDR1 and CDR2 (germline): SGHVS, FNYEAQ. In nucleotides, the CDR3 is TGTGCCAGCAGCTTCTCGTGGGGTTCAGAGACCCAGTACTTC. It is translated as CASSFSWGSETQYF. Together with reference TRBV7-6 and TRBJ2-5, the CDR3 gives the full variable domain: GAGVSQSPRYKVTKRGQDVALRCDPISGHVSLYWYRQALGQGPEFLTYFNYEAQQDKSGLPNDRFSAERPEGSISTLTIQRTEQRDSAMYRCASSFSWGSETQYFGPGTRLLVL.

This clonotype has a count of ten or more. The J gene is TRBJ2-5, the V gene TRBV7-2; 9 nucleotides align to TRBD2. V lost 4 bases and J lost 4; bases outside the gene matches: 4. Germline V gene sequence: CDR1 SGHTA, CDR2 FQGNSA. The CDR3 runs 14 residues. The CDR3 region has the DNA TGTGCCAGCAGCTCCGGACTAGCGCCAGAGACCCAGTACTTC. It specifies CASSSGLAPETQYF.

This clonotype was found a few times. CDR3 in amino acids: CASLDRRPGNTEAFF. Here the CDR3 DNA reads TGTGCCAGCCTTGACAGGCGACCGGGGAACACTGAAGCTTTCTTT. This chain links TRBV12-3 or TRBV12-4 with TRBJ1-1; D is perhaps TRBD1 (6 bases). Trimming took off 8 bases at V and 1 base at J, with 17 bases between the two ends. The CDR3 length is 15 residues.

This clonotype occurred many times. This rearrangement joins TRBV7-2 to TRBJ2-2; D unclear. The CDR3 extends over 15 amino acids. V shed 4 bases and J shed 7 bases, with 16 bases lying between them. Germline CDR1 and CDR2: SGHTA and FQGNSA. The CDR3: CASSSDRARGGELFF. CDR3 DNA: TGTGCCAGCAGCTCGGACCGGGCTAGAGGCGGGGAGCTGTTTTTT.

In its sample, this clonotype was seen many times. The chain links TRBV10-3 to TRBJ2-7; tentative D call: TRBD1 (5 bases). This CDR3 has 13 amino acids. V gave up 3 bases and J gave up 3 bases, with 9 bases separating them. CDR1 ENHRY and CDR2 SYGVKD come from the germline V gene. In nucleotides, the CDR3 is TGTGCCATCAGTGAAGACAGCCTCTACGAGCAGTACTTC. This codes for CAISEDSLYEQYF.

With respect to this clonotype: This may be a read error, as it is one base from a much larger clone. This sequence joins TRBV7-9 and TRBJ1-5; 7 nucleotides agree with TRBD1. Germline V lookup: CDR1 SEHNR, CDR2 FQNEAQ (reference sequence). The CDR3 totals 14 residues. DNA of the CDR3: TGTGTCAGCACCCAGGGGGGAGGCAATCAGCCCCAGCATTTT. Protein: CVSTQGGGNQPQHF.

This clonotype was picked up many times. DNA for the CDR3: TGTGCCAGCAGCCGGGCCGGAGGGGCCACTAACTATGGCTACACCTTC. The encoded protein is CASSRAGGATNYGYTF. The V and J genes are TRBV5-4 and TRBJ1-2, with D tentatively TRBD1 (5 bases). V dropped 4 bases and J dropped 0 bases, with 16 bases sitting between them. The length of the CDR3 is 16 residues. The V gene's germline CDR1 is SGHNT and CDR2 YYREEE (reference sequence). Together with reference TRBV5-4 and TRBJ1-2, the CDR3 gives the full variable domain: ETGVTQSPTHLIKTRGQQVTLRCSSQSGHNTVSWYQQALGQGPQFIFQYYREEENGRGNFPPRFSGLQFPNYSSELNVNALELDDSALYLCASSRAGGATNYGYTFGSGTRLTVV.

This clonotype was seen ten or more times. The chain employs TRBV19 and TRBJ2-7, with D hard to call. The CDR3 spans 12 residues. Germline assignment: CDR1 LNHDA and CDR2 SQIVND (reference sequence). The V end was cut by 10 bases, the J end by 1 base, with 11 bases between. CDR3 in DNA: TGTGCCACCGTGAGCCCTTCCTACGAGCAGTACTTC. This gives the protein CATVSPSYEQYF.

The rearrangement uses TRBV12-3 or TRBV12-4 and TRBJ1-6, with D uncertain. Trimming took 5 bases from V and 13 from J, leaving 12 bases between them. The CDR3 is made up of 12 amino acids. CDR3 amino acids: CASSPGLKPLHF. The CDR3 region has the DNA TGTGCCAGCAGTCCAGGTTTGAAGCCCCTCCACTTT.

This clonotype was observed at least ten times. The chain joins TRBV7-6 to TRBJ2-3; D may be TRBD1 (6 bases). V shed 1 base and J shed 8 bases, with 10 bases lying between them. CDR1 and CDR2 from the germline V gene are SGHVS and FNYEAQ. The CDR3 has 13 amino acids. This chain's CDR3 is CASSLGVQGTQYF. The DNA of the CDR3 is TGTGCCAGCAGCTTAGGAGTACAGGGTACGCAGTATTTT.

The chain uses TRBV4-3 and TRBJ2-5; D is uncertain. Trimming left V 1 base short and J 5 bases short, with 8 bases between. The CDR3 contains 13 residues. The germline V gene has CDR1 LGHNA and CDR2 YSLEER. CDR3 loop: CASSQVQWETQYF. CDR3 sequence (DNA): TGCGCCAGCAGCCAAGTACAGTGGGAGACCCAGTACTTC.

There are many counts of this clonotype. This chain uses TRBV7-4 with TRBJ1-6; D unresolved. CDR1 SGHVT and CDR2 SQSDAQ come from the germline V gene. V was shortened by 1 base and J by 9 bases, with 13 bases between the two germline ends. The CDR3 runs 15 residues. DNA for the CDR3: TGTGCCAGCAGCTTAGGGTCGGCGTCAGGTTCACCCCTCCACTTT. Its translation: CASSLGSASGSPLHF.

In this sample, this clonotype turned up many times. The chain uses TRBV3-1 and TRBJ2-5; unclear D gene. The CDR3 sequence is 12 residues long. Trimming took off 3 bases at V and 2 bases at J, with 4 bases between the two ends. Germline V gene lookup returns CDR1 LGHDT and CDR2 YNNKEL (reference sequence). The CDR3 DNA sequence: TGTGCCAGCAGCCACGGACAAGAGACCCAGTACTTC. Translation: CASSHGQETQYF.

This clonotype was observed a few times. V usage is TRBV30 and J usage is TRBJ1-5; TRBD1 aligns across 10 bases. The CDR3 consists of 14 residues. Unmatched junction bases numbered 4, after V lost 2 bases and J lost 6 bases. CDR1 is GTSNPN and CDR2 is SVGIG in the germline V gene (reference sequence). This CDR3 reads CAWSRQGASQPQHF. In nucleotides, the CDR3 is TGTGCCTGGAGTAGACAGGGGGCAAGTCAGCCCCAGCATTTT. Supplemented by reference TRBV30 and TRBJ1-5, the full variable domain reads SQTIHQWPATLVQPVGSPLSLECTVEGTSNPNLYWYRQAAGRGLQLLFYSVGIGQISSEVPQNLSASRPQDRQFILSSKKLLLSDSGFYLCAWSRQGASQPQHFGDGTRLSIL.

This clonotype was picked up many times. This chain links TRBV7-2 with TRBJ2-7; TRBD1 is a possible D gene (6 bases). V was cut by 5 bases and J by 3 bases, with 17 bases left in between. This CDR3 is 15 amino acids long. Germline V lookup: CDR1 SGHTA, CDR2 FQGNSA. Written as DNA, the CDR3 is TGTGCCAGCAGCGCAGGGGCACCAATAAGCTACGAGCAGTACTTC. As protein: CASSAGAPISYEQYF.

The V and J genes are TRBV7-3 and TRBJ2-7; the D gene could be TRBD1 or TRBD2 (5 bases each). Per germline, CDR1 SGHTA and CDR2 FQGTGA. This CDR3 is built from 13 residues. V was clipped by 5 bases and J by 5 bases, with 13 bases between them. The CDR3 here is CASSEWGRDEQYF. In DNA form, the CDR3 reads TGTGCCAGCAGCGAGTGGGGACGGGACGAGCAGTACTTC.

This clonotype was counted at least ten times. CDR3 in DNA: TGTGCCAGCAGCTTAATTGGGGGGAGTTCTGGAAACACCATATATTTT. Amino acid sequence: CASSLIGGSSGNTIYF. The J gene is TRBJ1-3, the V gene TRBV7-2, with a weak D call TRBD1 (5 bases). CDR1 SGHTA and CDR2 FQGNSA come from the germline V gene. The CDR3 sequence is 16 residues long. V was clipped by 2 bases and J by 1 base, with 12 bases between them.

This clonotype was counted ten times or more. This chain connects TRBV19 to TRBJ2-1; 7 positions match TRBD1. The junction had 3 bases not matched to a gene; V was cut back by 0 bases and J by 4 bases. The CDR3 spans 15 residues. Per germline, CDR1 LNHDA and CDR2 SQIVND (reference sequence). Here the CDR3 reads CASSIEDRLYNEQFF. The CDR3 coding sequence is TGTGCCAGTAGTATAGAGGACAGGCTTTACAATGAGCAGTTCTTC.

This clonotype has only a few counts. This rearrangement joins TRBV19 to TRBJ2-7; D possibly corresponds to TRBD2 (6 bases). There are 14 residues in the CDR3. The V gene's germline CDR1 is LNHDA and CDR2 SQIVND (reference sequence). Trimming left V 3 bases short and J 3 bases short, with 12 bases between. The CDR3 DNA sequence: TGTGCCAGTAGTATCGACGGGAGAGTCTACGAGCAGTACTTC. Amino acids: CASSIDGRVYEQYF.

This clonotype was counted a few times. V gene TRBV28 combines with J gene TRBJ2-7; D is possibly TRBD1 or TRBD2 (5 bases each). Germline values: CDR1 MDHEN, CDR2 SYDVKM. The CDR3 contains 13 residues. Trimming shortened V by 8 bases and J by 0 bases, and 11 bases separated the two germline ends. The CDR3 region is CASEGPSSYEQYF. DNA of the CDR3: TGTGCCAGCGAGGGGCCCAGCTCCTACGAGCAGTACTTC.

This clonotype appeared many times. This chain uses TRBV7-2 with TRBJ1-5; D is possibly TRBD1 (6 bases). Trimming shortened V by 5 bases and J by 5 bases, and 13 bases separated the two germline ends. Germline V gene lookup returns CDR1 SGHTA and CDR2 FQGNSA. The CDR3 spans 14 residues. CDR3: CASSLTGKYQPQHF. Written as DNA, the CDR3 is TGTGCCAGCAGCCTCACAGGGAAGTATCAGCCCCAGCATTTT.

This clonotype was recorded many times. The chain joins TRBV7-2 to TRBJ2-7; perhaps D is TRBD1 or TRBD2 (5 bases each). This CDR3 is 12 amino acids long. Trimming shortened V by 5 bases and J by 3 bases, and 8 bases separated the two germline ends. Germline values: CDR1 SGHTA, CDR2 FQGNSA. The CDR3 region has the DNA TGTGCCAGCAGCCGGGACGGCTACGAGCAGTACTTC. Encoded protein: CASSRDGYEQYF.

In its sample, this clonotype was seen many times. This rearrangement joins TRBV7-2 to TRBJ2-5, with 8 bases matching TRBD1. The CDR3 is 13 amino acids. The junction had 4 bases not matched to a gene; V was cut back by 5 bases and J by 5 bases. Per germline, CDR1 SGHTA and CDR2 FQGNSA. CDR3 residues: CASSRDRGETQYF. CDR3 in DNA: TGTGCCAGCAGCAGAGACAGGGGTGAGACCCAGTACTTC.